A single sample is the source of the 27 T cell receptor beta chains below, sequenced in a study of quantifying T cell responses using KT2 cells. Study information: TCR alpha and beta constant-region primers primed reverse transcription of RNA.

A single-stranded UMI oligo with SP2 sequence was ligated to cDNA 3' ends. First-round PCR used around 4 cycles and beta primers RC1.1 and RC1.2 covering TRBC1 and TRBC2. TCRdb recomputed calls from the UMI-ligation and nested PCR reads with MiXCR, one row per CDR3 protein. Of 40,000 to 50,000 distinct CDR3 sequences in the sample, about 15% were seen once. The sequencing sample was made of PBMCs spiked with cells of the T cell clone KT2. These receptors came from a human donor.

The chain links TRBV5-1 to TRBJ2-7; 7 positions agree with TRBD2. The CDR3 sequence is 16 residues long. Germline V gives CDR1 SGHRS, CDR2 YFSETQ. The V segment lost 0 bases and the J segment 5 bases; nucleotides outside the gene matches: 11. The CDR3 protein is CASSLGAVRLAHEQYF. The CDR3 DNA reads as TGCGCCAGCAGCTTGGGGGCCGTGAGACTAGCTCACGAGCAGTACTTC.

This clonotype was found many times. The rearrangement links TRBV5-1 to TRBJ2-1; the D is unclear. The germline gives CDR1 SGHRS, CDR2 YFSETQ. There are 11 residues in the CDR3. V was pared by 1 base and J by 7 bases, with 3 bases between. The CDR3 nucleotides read TGCGCCAGCAGCTTGAATAATGAGCAGTTCTTC. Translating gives CASSLNNEQFF. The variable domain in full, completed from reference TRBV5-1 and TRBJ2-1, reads KAGVTQTPRYLIKTRGQQVTLSCSPISGHRSVSWYQQTPGQGLQFLFEYFSETQRNKGNFPGRFSGRQFSNSRSEMNVSTLELGDSALYLCASSLNNEQFFGPGTRLTVL.

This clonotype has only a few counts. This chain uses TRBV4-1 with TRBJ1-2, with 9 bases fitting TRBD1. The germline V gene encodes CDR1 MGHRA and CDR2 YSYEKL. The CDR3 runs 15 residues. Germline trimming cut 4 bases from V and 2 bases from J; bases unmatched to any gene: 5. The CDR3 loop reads CASSPGQGANYGYTF. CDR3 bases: TGCGCCAGCAGCCCGGGACAGGGAGCGAACTATGGCTACACCTTC.

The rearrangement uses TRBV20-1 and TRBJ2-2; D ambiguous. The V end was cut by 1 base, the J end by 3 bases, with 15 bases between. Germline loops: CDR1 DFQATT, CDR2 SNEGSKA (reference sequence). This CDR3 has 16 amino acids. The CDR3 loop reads CSARGYGWDDTGELFF. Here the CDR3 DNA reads TGCAGTGCTAGAGGCTACGGCTGGGATGACACCGGGGAGCTGTTTTTT.

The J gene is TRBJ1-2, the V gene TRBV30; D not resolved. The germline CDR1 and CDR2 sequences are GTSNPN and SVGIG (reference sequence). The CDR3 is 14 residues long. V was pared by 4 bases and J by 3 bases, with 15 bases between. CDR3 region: CAWTRLGRDYGYTF. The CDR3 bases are TGTGCCTGGACGCGATTAGGGAGGGACTATGGCTACACCTTC.

DNA of the CDR3: TGTGCCAGCAGTACCTTCGACGGTGAAGCTTTCTTT. This codes for CASSTFDGEAFF. The J gene is TRBJ1-1, the V gene TRBV12-3 or TRBV12-4; no definite D call. V was cut by 5 bases and J by 7 bases, with 11 bases left in between. The CDR3 is 12 amino acids.

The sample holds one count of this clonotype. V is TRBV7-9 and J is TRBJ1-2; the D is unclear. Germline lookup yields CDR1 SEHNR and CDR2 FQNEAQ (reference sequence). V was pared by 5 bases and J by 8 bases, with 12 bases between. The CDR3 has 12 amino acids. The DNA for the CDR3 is TGTGCCAGCAGCGCTAAGAAGGGAGGCTACACCTTC. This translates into CASSAKKGGYTF.

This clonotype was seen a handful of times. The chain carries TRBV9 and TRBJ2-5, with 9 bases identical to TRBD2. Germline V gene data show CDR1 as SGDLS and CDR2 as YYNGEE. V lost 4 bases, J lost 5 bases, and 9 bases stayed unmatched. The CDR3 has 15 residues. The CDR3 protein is CASSLVSGSSETQYF. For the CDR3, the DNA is TGTGCCAGCAGCTTAGTTAGCGGGAGTTCGGAGACCCAGTACTTC.

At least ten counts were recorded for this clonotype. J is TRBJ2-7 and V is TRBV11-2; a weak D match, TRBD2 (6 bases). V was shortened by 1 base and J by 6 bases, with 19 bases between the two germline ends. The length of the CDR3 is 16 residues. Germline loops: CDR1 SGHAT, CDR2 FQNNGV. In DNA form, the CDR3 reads TGTGCCAGCAGCTTAGCCTCGTTTGGGGGGTCCGCCGAGCAGTACTTC. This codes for CASSLASFGGSAEQYF.

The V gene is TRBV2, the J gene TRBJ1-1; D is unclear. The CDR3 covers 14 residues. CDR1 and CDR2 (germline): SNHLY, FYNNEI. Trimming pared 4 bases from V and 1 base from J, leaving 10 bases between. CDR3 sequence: CASSVYDSNTEAFF. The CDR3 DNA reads TGTGCCAGCAGTGTTTATGACTCGAACACTGAAGCTTTCTTT.

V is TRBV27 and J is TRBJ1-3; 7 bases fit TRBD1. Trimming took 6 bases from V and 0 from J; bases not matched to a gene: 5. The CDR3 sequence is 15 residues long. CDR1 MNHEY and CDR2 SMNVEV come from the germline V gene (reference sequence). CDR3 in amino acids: CASRADRSSGNTIYF. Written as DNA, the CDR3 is TGTGCCAGCAGGGCGGACAGGAGCTCTGGAAACACCATATATTTT.

CDR3 amino acids: CASMTGQGSYEQYF. DNA of the CDR3: TGTGCCAGCATGACGGGACAGGGGAGCTACGAGCAGTACTTC. The chain joins TRBV27 to TRBJ2-7, with 10 nucleotides matching TRBD1. J was trimmed by 3 bases and V by 7 bases; bases with no gene match: 6. Per germline, CDR1 MNHEY and CDR2 SMNVEV (reference sequence). The CDR3 sequence is 14 residues long.

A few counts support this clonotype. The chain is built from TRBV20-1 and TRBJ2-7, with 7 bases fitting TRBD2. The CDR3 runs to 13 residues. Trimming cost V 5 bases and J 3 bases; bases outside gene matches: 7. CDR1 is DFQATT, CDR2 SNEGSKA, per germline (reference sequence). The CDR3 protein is CSALGGVVYEQYF. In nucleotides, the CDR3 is TGCAGTGCTTTGGGAGGGGTTGTCTACGAGCAGTACTTC.

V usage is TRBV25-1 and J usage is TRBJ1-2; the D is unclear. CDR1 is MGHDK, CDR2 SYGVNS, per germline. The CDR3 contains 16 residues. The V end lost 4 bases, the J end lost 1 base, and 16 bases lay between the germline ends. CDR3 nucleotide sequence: TGTGCCAGCAGTGTGCTAAGGGAGCAAATTAACTATGGCTACACCTTC. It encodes CASSVLREQINYGYTF.

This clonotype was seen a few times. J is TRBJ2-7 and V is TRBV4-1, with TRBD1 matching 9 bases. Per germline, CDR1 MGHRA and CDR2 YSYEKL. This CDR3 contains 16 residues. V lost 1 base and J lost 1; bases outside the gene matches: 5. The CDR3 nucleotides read TGCGCCAGCAGCCAAGGTGCGGGACAGGGATCCTACGAGCAGTACTTC. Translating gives CASSQGAGQGSYEQYF.

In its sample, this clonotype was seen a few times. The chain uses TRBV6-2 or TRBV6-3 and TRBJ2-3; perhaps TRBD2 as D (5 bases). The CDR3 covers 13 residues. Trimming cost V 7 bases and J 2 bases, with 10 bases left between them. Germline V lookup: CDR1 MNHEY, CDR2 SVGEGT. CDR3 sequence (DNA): TGTGCCAGCACCCGGAGGATCACAGATACGCAGTATTTT. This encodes CASTRRITDTQYF.

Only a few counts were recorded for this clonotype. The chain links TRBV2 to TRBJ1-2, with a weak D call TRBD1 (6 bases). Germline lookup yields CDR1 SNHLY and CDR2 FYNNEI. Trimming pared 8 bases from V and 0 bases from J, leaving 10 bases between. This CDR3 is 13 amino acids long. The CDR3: CASGGQANYGYTF. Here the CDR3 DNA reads TGTGCCAGCGGGGGGCAAGCTAACTATGGCTACACCTTC.

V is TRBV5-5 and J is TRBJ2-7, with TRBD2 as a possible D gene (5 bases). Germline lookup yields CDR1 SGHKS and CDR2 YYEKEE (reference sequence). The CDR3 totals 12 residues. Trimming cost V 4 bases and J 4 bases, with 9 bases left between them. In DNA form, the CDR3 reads TGTGCCAGCAGCGGAGGCGGGTACGAGCAGTACTTC. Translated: CASSGGGYEQYF.

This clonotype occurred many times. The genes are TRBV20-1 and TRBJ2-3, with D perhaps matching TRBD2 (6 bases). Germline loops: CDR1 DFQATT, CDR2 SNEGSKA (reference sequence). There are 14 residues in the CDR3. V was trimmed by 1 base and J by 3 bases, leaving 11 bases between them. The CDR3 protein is CSARAPGVTDTQYF. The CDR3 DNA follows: TGCAGTGCTAGAGCACCGGGAGTTACAGATACGCAGTATTTT.

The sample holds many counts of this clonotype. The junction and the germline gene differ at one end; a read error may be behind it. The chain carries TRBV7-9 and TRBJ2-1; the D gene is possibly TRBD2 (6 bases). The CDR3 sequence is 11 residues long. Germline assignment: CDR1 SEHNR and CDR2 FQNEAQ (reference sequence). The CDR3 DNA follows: TGTGCCAGCAGCTTAGCCCCGGGACTCCCCTTC. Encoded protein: CASSLAPGLPF.

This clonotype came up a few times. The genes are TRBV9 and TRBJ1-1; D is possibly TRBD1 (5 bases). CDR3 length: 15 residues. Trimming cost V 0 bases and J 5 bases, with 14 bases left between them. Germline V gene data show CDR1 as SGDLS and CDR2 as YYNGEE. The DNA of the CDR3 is TGTGCCAGCAGCGTAGAAACGGGACCGAGAACTGAAGCTTTCTTT. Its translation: CASSVETGPRTEAFF.

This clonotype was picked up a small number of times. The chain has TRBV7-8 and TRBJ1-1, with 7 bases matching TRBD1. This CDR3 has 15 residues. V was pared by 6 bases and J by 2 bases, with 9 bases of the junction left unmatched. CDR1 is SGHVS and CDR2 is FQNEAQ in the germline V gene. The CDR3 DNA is TGTGCCAGCAGGCGTACCGGGACAGAAAACACTGAAGCTTTCTTT. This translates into CASRRTGTENTEAFF.

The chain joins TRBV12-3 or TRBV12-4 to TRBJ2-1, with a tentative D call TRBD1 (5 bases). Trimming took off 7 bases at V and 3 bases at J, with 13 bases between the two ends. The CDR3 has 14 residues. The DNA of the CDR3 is TGTGCCAGCATCCTCGCCAGGGACTACAATGAGCAGTTCTTC. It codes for CASILARDYNEQFF.

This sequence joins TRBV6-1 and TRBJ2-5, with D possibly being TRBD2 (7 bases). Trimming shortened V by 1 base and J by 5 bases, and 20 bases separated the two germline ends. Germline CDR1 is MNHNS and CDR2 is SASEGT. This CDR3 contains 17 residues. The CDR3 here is CASSEVAGGGSGETQYF. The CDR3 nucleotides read TGTGCCAGCAGTGAAGTAGCAGGCGGGGGCAGTGGGGAGACCCAGTACTTC.

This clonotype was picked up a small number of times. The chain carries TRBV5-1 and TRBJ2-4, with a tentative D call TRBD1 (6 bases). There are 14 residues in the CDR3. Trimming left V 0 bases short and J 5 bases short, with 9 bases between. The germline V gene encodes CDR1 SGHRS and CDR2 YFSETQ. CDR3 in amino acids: CASSLGQAENIQYF. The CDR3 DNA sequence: TGCGCCAGCAGCTTGGGACAGGCGGAAAACATTCAGTACTTC.

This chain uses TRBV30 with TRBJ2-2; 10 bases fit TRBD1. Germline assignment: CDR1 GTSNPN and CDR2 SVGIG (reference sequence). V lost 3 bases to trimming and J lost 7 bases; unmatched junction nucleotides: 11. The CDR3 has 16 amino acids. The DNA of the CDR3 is TGTGCCTGGAGGCGGAGCCGGACAGGGGGTATCGGGGAGCTGTTTTTT. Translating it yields CAWRRSRTGGIGELFF.

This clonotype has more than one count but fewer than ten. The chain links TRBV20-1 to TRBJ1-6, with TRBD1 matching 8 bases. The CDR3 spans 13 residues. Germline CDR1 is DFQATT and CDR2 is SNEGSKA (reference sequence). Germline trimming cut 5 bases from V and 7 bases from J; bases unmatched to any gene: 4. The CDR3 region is CSAFDRGNSPLHF. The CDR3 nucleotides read TGCAGTGCTTTTGACAGGGGCAATTCACCCCTCCACTTT.